This T cell receptor beta chain was identified during a study of cytotoxic CD8 clonotypes in ibrutinib-treated CLL. Turning to the study itself: Outcomes included around 25 partial and 2 complete responses; after median 68 months, 14 stayed remitted and 12 progressed. Points from the study as a whole: Rising at ibrutinib response, clonality subsequently fell back toward baseline at progression. Stable or contracted on treatment, public clonotypes were also uncommon.

Germline CDR1 MNHEY, CDR2 SVGAGI. The CDR3 sequence is 14 residues long. Losses at the gene ends were 7 bases for V and 6 bases for J; bases not matched to a gene: 4. On this clone itself: Antigen specificity is unknown.

Deep sequencing aimed at 1 in 200,000 to 1 in 1 million T cells' resolution. Only in-frame clones appear in the TCRdb table, and some are missing; sequencing was by immunoSEQ multiplex PCR. The sample records more than 70,000 clones, roughly 77% being singletons. V usage is TRBV6-5 and J usage is TRBJ2-1; 12 positions match TRBD2. The receptor was isolated from a human donor with chronic lymphocytic leukemia. Sequencing was performed on PBMCs, taken after 12 months of ibrutinib treatment. The CDR3 region is CASKWGLAGNEQFF. Here the CDR3 DNA reads TGTGCCAGCAAGTGGGGACTAGCGGGCAATGAGCAGTTCTTC.